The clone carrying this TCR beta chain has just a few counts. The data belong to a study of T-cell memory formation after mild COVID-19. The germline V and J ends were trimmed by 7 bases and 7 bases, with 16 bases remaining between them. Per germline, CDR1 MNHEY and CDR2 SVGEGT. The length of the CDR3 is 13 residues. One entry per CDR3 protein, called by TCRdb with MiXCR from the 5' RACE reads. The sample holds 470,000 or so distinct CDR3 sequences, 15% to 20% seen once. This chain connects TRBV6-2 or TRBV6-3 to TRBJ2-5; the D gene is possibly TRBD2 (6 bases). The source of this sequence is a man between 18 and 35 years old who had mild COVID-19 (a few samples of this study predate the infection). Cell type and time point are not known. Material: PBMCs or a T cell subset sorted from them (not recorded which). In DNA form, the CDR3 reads TGTGCCAGCACCGCGGGGCCGCCCAGGACCCAGTACTTC. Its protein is CASTAGPPRTQYF.